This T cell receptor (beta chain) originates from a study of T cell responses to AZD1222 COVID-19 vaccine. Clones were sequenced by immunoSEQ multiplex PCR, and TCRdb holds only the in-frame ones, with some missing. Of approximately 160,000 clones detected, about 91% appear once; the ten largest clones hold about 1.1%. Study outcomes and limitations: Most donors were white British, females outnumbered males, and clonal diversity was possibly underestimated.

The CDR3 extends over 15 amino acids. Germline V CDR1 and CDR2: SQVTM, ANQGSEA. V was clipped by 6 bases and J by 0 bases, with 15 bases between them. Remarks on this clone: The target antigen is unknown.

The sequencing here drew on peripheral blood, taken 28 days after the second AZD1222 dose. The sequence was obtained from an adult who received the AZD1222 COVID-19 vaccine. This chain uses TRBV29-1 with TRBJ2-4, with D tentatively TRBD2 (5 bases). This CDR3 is CSVRGLVLAKNIQYF. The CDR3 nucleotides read TGCAGCGTCCGTGGACTGGTCCTAGCCAAAAACATTCAGTACTTC.